This is a list of T cell receptor beta chains from one sample in a study of technical replicates of blood from several donors. Repertoires were generated with immunoSEQ multiplex PCR, while TCRdb's copy carries only in-frame clones and drops some. The data show roughly 15,000 clones, less than 90% seen once. Sequenced material: PBMCs. The receptor source for this set is a human donor in good health. CDR3s include the opening cysteine and the closing phenylalanine or tryptophan. The order of the fields is D gene, J gene, V gene, clone size, CDR3 DNA, CDR3 protein. A D gene is named only where the DNA matches it firmly. Clone size appears in some rows only: once, few, many, or a class for an expanded clone.

>.|TRBJ1-6|TRBV11-2|.
TGTGCCAGCAGCTTAGAGCGGGCTAATTCACCCCTCCACTTT
CASSLERANSPLHF
>.|TRBJ2-7|TRBV6-1|.
TGTGCCAGCACTCAAGACGGGACTGGGACCTACGAGCAGTACTTC
CASTQDGTGTYEQYF
>TRBD1|TRBJ1-1|TRBV7-6|.
TGTGCCAGCAGCCCGACTTGGGACAGGGGCGCTGAAGCTTTCTTT
CASSPTWDRGAEAFF
>.|TRBJ1-1|TRBV27|.
TGTGCCAGCAACAAACAGGGAACAAACACTGAAGCTTTCTTT
CASNKQGTNTEAFF
>.|TRBJ2-7|TRBV30|once
TGTGCCTGGAGTGATCGGGATAGCTACGAGCAGTACTTC
CAWSDRDSYEQYF
>.|TRBJ2-3|TRBV7-9|once
TGTGCCAGCAGCTTAGTAACGGGAGGCACAGATACGCAGTATTTT
CASSLVTGGTDTQYF
>.|TRBJ2-1|TRBV29-1|once
TGCAGCGTAGCCCACAATGAGCAGTTCTTC
CSVAHNEQFF
>.|TRBJ2-7|TRBV5-6|few
TGTGCCAGCAGCTTTTCATTCGTCGGCAGGGTGGACGAGCAGTACTTC
CASSFSFVGRVDEQYF
>.|TRBJ2-7|TRBV7-2|.
TGTGCCAGCAGCGCCGACAGGCACTCCTACGAGCAGTACTTC
CASSADRHSYEQYF
>TRBD2|TRBJ2-3|TRBV6-4|.
TGTGCCACTGGGCGGGAGGAAGGCACAGATACGCAGTATTTT
CATGREEGTDTQYF
>TRBD1|TRBJ2-7|TRBV29-1|.
TGCAGCGTTGGACTCCCGGGACAGGGTTTTGGGGAGCAGTACTTC
CSVGLPGQGFGEQYF
>TRBD1|TRBJ2-4|TRBV13|.
TGTGCCAGCAGTCAACAGGGGGAGGACATTCAGTACTTC
CASSQQGEDIQYF
>.|TRBJ1-5|TRBV2|.
TGTGCCAGCAGTGTGCAGTATAGCAATCAGCCCCAGCATTTT
CASSVQYSNQPQHF
>TRBD2|TRBJ2-1|TRBV27|.
TGTGCCAGCAGTCCGGGACTAGCTGGCGAGCAGTTCTTC
CASSPGLAGEQFF
>TRBD1|TRBJ2-3|TRBV9|.
TGTGCCAGCAGCCCCCGGGACAGGGGAACGAATACGCAGTATTTT
CASSPRDRGTNTQYF